This TCR beta chain came from a study of identical twins (dated by TCRdb to about 2016). In terms of the full investigation: TCR alpha and beta repertoires from monozygotic twins, unrelated adults of various ages and cord blood were deep-sequenced to test whether fetal clonotypes persist. Replicate twin experiments were performed at different times using different library preparation protocols to rule out contamination. What the research found in general, with its limitations: In monozygotic twins, recombination models systematically underestimated out-of-frame TCR alpha sharing, but the models matched the sharing seen between unrelated individuals. Compared with coincidental sharing between unrelated individuals, out-of-frame TCR alpha sequences shared between twins showed an excess of sequences with low generation probability. A weaker excess of twin sharing was found in beta out-of-frame sequences because the signal-to-noise ratio was lowered by fewer shared sequences. Invariant T cells such as MAIT and iNKT could partly confound zero-insertion analyses, though diverse VJ usage argued against this for most clonotypes. Fewer insertions were carried by abundant cord blood beta clonotypes; a weaker similar trend was observed in young adult naive repertoires, while no such trend was observed in memory repertoires. Because the same donors could not be followed over many years, the conclusions relied on cross-sectional statistical analysis.

Concerning this clonotype itself: The antigen it binds to is not known. Within one base of it there is no much larger clone, and no base qualities were kept.

The library was obtained by 5' RACE. TCRdb shows the sequencer as Illumina HiSeq 2000. Template switching introduced a universal primer binding site; the final cDNA contained a unique molecular identifier, enabling accurate counting of TCR cDNA molecules. First-strand cDNA for TCR alpha and beta chains was synthesized from specific primers in the conserved constant-segment region. Each cDNA library was double barcoded, with a SMART-Mk sample barcode plus Illumina barcodes, to control for contamination. TruSeq adapter sequences, together with Illumina sample barcodes, were added in two successive PCR steps. The TCR alpha and beta cDNA libraries were sequenced on the Illumina HiSeq platform using custom primers. The original methods were these. MiGEC processed the raw reads to extract unique molecular identifiers, while MiXCR was used to determine the CDR3 positions. Recombination models were inferred per individual with the repgenHMM and IGoR tools using an EM algorithm. Shared clonotypes were analyzed with the tcR package in R, and sharing was normalized by the product of cloneset sizes. To study raw recombination free of thymic and clonal selection effects, out-of-frame nonproductive sequences were analyzed. Using fastp trimming at Q25 and MiXCR clonotype assembly, TCRdb reanalyzed the public sequencing data and kept in-frame beta chains. Every CDR3 protein is listed once, alongside the most common genes and DNA of its rows. The V and J calls, along with clone size, are taken from TCRdb and not from the paper's own processing. The sample profile shows 420,000 or so distinct CDR3 sequences; roughly 20% of them were found once. The ten largest clones represent roughly 12% of the sample.

Every donor in the study was a healthy Caucasian. Three unrelated non-twin adults were also sequenced: a male aged 18 to 30, a male aged 50 to 60 and a female aged 50 to 60. Using Miltenyi CD45RO+ enrichment and human naive T-cell isolation kits, memory (CD45RO+) and naive T cells were isolated from PBMC. The sequencing input was naive T cells sorted from blood. Read against the paper, the sample's cell subset or site label means: cells isolated with a human naive T-cell isolation kit. This receptor was identified in a man between 45 and 60 years old in good health.

For the CDR3, the sequence is CASSLVYSGVSYEQYF. Read as DNA, the sequence is TGTGCCAGCAGCTTAGTATATAGCGGAGTCTCCTACGAGCAGTACTTC. The chain uses TRBV11-2 and TRBJ2-7, with TRBD2 as a weak D call on 6 bases. There are 16 amino acids in the CDR3, from cysteine to phenylalanine inclusive. Just CDR3 DNA is preserved here, 48 bases in frame from base 1. The trim is 1 base for V and 0 bases for J, with a gap of 13 bases between the germline ends. Per the germline V gene, SGHAT is the CDR1 and FQNNGV is the CDR2.